These 11 T cell receptor beta chains originate from one sample sequenced in a study of T cells in Graves' hyperthyroidism and ophthalmopathy. Amplified regions were TCR beta CDR3 sequences from RNA transcripts. With the HTBI primer set, the TCR CDR3 went through a first round of RT-PCR. TCRdb re-analysed the multiplex PCR reads in MiXCR, keeping a single row per CDR3 protein. The sample includes 550,000 to 800,000 distinct CDR3 sequences, around 17% of them seen just once. Material: blood. The receptors here all came from a man aged 18 to 35 with Graves' hyperthyroidism.

The chain is built from TRBV28 and TRBJ2-1, with 9 bases aligning to TRBD2. V shed 4 bases, J shed 5 bases, and the junction held 9 bases outside the gene matches. Per germline, CDR1 MDHEN and CDR2 SYDVKM. The CDR3 sequence is 16 residues long. CDR3 protein: CASSSPGLADNNEQFF. DNA of the CDR3: TGTGCCAGCAGTTCTCCGGGACTAGCAGACAACAATGAGCAGTTCTTC.

Details on this clonotype: This may come from a read error, since a much larger clone is one base off. The chain employs TRBV7-8 and TRBJ2-5; D call uncertain. The better agreement between TRBJ2-1 and the DNA end casts doubt on the J call. Germline CDR1 reads SGHVS; CDR2 reads FQNEAQ. The CDR3 is 14 amino acids. The chain's CDR3 is CASSLASTSETQFF. The CDR3 region has the DNA TGTGCCAGCAGCTTAGCGTCAACTTCGGAGACCCAGTTCTTC.

The chain combines TRBV20-1 with TRBJ2-1; D unclear. The V and J ends lost 4 bases and 7 bases respectively, with 11 bases between them. The length of the CDR3 is 12 residues. Per the germline V gene, CDR1 is DFQATT and CDR2 is SNEGSKA (reference sequence). The CDR3 region is CSAKVEQNEQFF. In nucleotides, the CDR3 is TGCAGTGCTAAAGTCGAGCAGAATGAGCAGTTCTTC.

This clonotype was detected many times. V is TRBV12-5 and J is TRBJ2-1; no definite D call. V gave up 2 bases and J gave up 6 bases, with 5 bases separating them. There are 12 residues in the CDR3. Germline lookup yields CDR1 LGHNT and CDR2 FRNRAP. The CDR3 sequence is CASGLWSNEQFF. In DNA, the CDR3 is TGTGCTAGTGGTTTGTGGAGCAATGAGCAGTTCTTC. The variable domain in full, with the rest retrieved from reference TRBV12-5 and TRBJ2-1, is DARVTQTPRHKVTEMGQEVTMRCQPILGHNTVFWYRQTMMQGLELLAYFRNRAPLDDSGMPKDRFSAEMPDATLATLKIQPSEPRDSAVYFCASGLWSNEQFFGPGTRLTVL.

The rearrangement joins TRBV19 to TRBJ2-2; D might be TRBD1 (5 bases). This CDR3 is 16 amino acids long. V lost 5 bases, J lost 1 base, and 14 bases lay in between. Germline values: CDR1 LNHDA, CDR2 SQIVND (reference sequence). CDR3 loop: CASSPWPGKNTGELFF. CDR3 nucleotide sequence: TGTGCCAGTAGTCCATGGCCAGGGAAGAACACCGGGGAGCTGTTTTTT. The whole variable domain, remainder taken from reference TRBV19 and TRBJ2-2, is DGGITQSPKYLFRKEGQNVTLSCEQNLNHDAMYWYRQDPGQGLRLIYYSQIVNDFQKGDIAEGYSVSREKKESFPLTVTSAQKNPTAFYLCASSPWPGKNTGELFFGEGSRLTVL.

The chain couples TRBV19 to TRBJ2-7; 9 bases are shared with TRBD2. Per the germline V gene, CDR1 is LNHDA and CDR2 is SQIVND (reference sequence). J lost 0 bases, V lost 6 bases, and 6 bases had no gene match. The CDR3 has 15 amino acids. The CDR3 sequence is CASRAGLAASYEQYF. The CDR3 nucleotides are TGTGCCAGTAGAGCGGGACTAGCCGCCTCCTACGAGCAGTACTTC.

The chain employs TRBV9 and TRBJ1-2, with 9 nucleotides matching TRBD1. The germline gives CDR1 SGDLS, CDR2 YYNGEE. The trim removed 5 bases at V and 7 bases at J, leaving 9 bases unmatched. The CDR3 runs to 14 residues. Here the CDR3 reads CASSVHRGQGGYTF. The CDR3 nucleotides read TGTGCCAGCAGTGTACACAGGGGGCAAGGTGGCTACACCTTC.

V gene TRBV28 combines with J gene TRBJ2-7; 7 positions match TRBD2. Germline V CDR1 and CDR2: MDHEN, SYDVKM. J was trimmed by 7 bases and V by 10 bases; bases with no gene match: 13. This CDR3 comprises 13 residues. The CDR3 sequence: CANSPPYGGEQYF. The CDR3 nucleotides are TGTGCCAACAGCCCACCCTACGGGGGGGAGCAGTACTTC.

V gene TRBV15 combines with J gene TRBJ2-7; no clear D. Germline lookup yields CDR1 LNHNV and CDR2 YYDKDF (reference sequence). Trimming removed 3 bases from V and 1 base from J, with 13 bases in between. The CDR3 runs 15 residues. The CDR3 is CATSSRPGQSYEQYF. As DNA, the CDR3 is TGTGCCACCAGCAGCCGCCCAGGTCAATCCTACGAGCAGTACTTC.

In nucleotides, the CDR3 is TGCAGTGCTAGGGGAGCGGGAGGTGTATACAATGAGCAGTTCTTC. Translation gives CSARGAGGVYNEQFF. The chain carries TRBV20-1 and TRBJ2-1, with 9 nucleotides matching TRBD2. J gave up 4 bases and V 3 bases, and 7 bases lay outside the gene matches. The CDR3 sequence is 15 residues long. Germline V CDR1 and CDR2: DFQATT, SNEGSKA (reference sequence).

This clonotype was seen only a few times. The CDR3 loop reads CASSEAGTGTPETQYF. CDR3 bases: TGTGCCAGCAGTGAGGCCGGGACTGGCACCCCGGAGACCCAGTACTTC. The V and J genes are TRBV25-1 and TRBJ2-5; D possibly corresponds to TRBD2 (6 bases). Trimming pared 3 bases from V and 5 bases from J, leaving 19 bases between. The CDR3 sequence is 16 residues long. The V gene's germline CDR1 is MGHDK and CDR2 SYGVNS.